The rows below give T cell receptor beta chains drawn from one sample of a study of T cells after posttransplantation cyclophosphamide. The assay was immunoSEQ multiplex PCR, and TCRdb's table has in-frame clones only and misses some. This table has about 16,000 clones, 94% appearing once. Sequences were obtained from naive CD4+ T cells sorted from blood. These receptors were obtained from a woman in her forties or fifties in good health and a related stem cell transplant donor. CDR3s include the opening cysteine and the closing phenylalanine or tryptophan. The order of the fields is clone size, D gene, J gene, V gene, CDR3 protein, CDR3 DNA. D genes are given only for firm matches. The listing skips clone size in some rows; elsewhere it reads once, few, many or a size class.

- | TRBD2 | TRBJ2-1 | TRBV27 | CASSFLGLAGNEQFF | TGTGCCAGCAGTTTCCTGGGTCTAGCGGGTAATGAGCAGTTCTTC
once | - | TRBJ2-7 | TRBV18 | CASSPSVGLNYEQYF | TGTGCCAGCTCACCATCGGTGGGACTGAACTACGAGCAGTACTTC
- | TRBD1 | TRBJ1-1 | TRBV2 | CASRNRGLNTEAFF | TGTGCCAGCAGGAACAGGGGGTTGAACACTGAAGCTTTCTTT
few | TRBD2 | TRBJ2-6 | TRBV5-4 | CASSSHGGGSGANVLTF | TGTGCCAGCAGCTCCCACGGGGGGGGCTCTGGGGCCAACGTCCTGACTTTC
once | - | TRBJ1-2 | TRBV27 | CASSLFREEISNYGYTF | TGTGCCAGCAGTTTATTCAGGGAAGAAATCTCTAACTATGGCTACACCTTC
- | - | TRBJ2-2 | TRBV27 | CASSLLALQGNTGELFF | TGTGCCAGCAGTTTATTGGCCCTACAGGGGAACACCGGGGAGCTGTTTTTT
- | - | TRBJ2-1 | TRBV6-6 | CASRPDRYNEQFF | TGTGCCAGCAGACCCGACAGATACAATGAGCAGTTCTTC
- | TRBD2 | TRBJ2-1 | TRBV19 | CASRSLRLAGSDEQFF | TGTGCCAGTAGATCGTTACGGCTAGCGGGTAGCGATGAGCAGTTCTTC
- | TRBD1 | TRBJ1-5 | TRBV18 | CASSPPGQGRQPQHF | TGTGCCAGCTCACCCCCGGGACAGGGCCGGCAGCCCCAGCATTTT
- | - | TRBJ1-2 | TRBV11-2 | CASSLWGSGYTF | TGTGCCAGCAGCTTATGGGGCAGTGGCTACACCTTC
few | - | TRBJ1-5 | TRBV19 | CASSIRGSGGGQPQHF | TGTGCCAGTAGTATACGGGGCAGCGGGGGAGGTCAGCCCCAGCATTTT
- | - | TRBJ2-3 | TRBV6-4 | CASSFVVGPDTQYF | TGTGCCAGCAGTTTCGTGGTGGGCCCAGATACGCAGTATTTT
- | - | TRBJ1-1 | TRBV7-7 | CASSLTPNTEAFF | TGTGCCAGCAGCCTTACTCCGAACACTGAAGCTTTCTTT
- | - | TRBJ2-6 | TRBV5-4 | CASSLARGSGANVLTF | TGTGCCAGCAGCTTGGCTCGGGGCTCTGGGGCCAACGTCCTGACTTTC
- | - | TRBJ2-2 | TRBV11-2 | CASSPILSTGELFF | TGTGCCAGCAGCCCGATTCTGAGCACCGGGGAGCTGTTTTTT
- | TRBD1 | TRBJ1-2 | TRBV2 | CASSEETAGGRQGYTF | TGTGCCAGCAGTGAAGAAACCGCAGGGGGTAGGCAAGGCTACACCTTC